A single sample gave rise to the 5 T cell receptor beta chains below, sequenced in a study of blood T cell repertoires in COVID-19. Profiled with immunoSEQ multiplex PCR; TCRdb holds only in-frame clones, not every one. The sample lists hundreds of thousands of clones; 85% to 90% were seen once. The sample was PBMCs or T cells enriched from blood (not recorded which). The receptors come from a man aged 18 to 29 who had recovered from COVID-19.

CDR3 DNA sequence: TGTGCCAGCAGCGCCCAGGATGAGCAGTTCTTC. It encodes CASSAQDEQFF. The chain has TRBV3-1 (or the pseudogene TRBV3-2) and TRBJ2-1; no definite D call. The V end was cut by 5 bases, the J end by 8 bases, with 7 bases between. Germline loops: CDR1 LGHDT, CDR2 YNNKEL (reference sequence). The CDR3 consists of 11 residues.

The chain employs TRBV28 and TRBJ1-6; 9 bases align to TRBD1. With V trimmed by 8 bases and J by 6 bases, 5 bases remained unmatched. Per the germline V gene, CDR1 is MDHEN and CDR2 is SYDVKM. CDR3 length equals 14 residues. CDR3 loop: CASLRDRANSPLHF. As DNA, the CDR3 is TGTGCCAGCCTCCGGGACAGGGCTAATTCACCCCTCCACTTT. Combining the CDR3 with reference TRBV28 and TRBJ1-6 gives the whole variable domain DVKVTQSSRYLVKRTGEKVFLECVQDMDHENMFWYRQDPGLGLRLIYFSYDVKMKEKGDIPEGYSVSREKKERFSLILESASTNQTSMYLCASLRDRANSPLHFGNGTRLTVT.

In this sample, this clone turned up a few times. V is TRBV6-1 and J is TRBJ1-1, with a possible D match to TRBD1 (5 bases). The CDR3 totals 18 residues. Trimming stripped 2 bases from V and 0 bases from J, with 19 bases between. The germline V gene has CDR1 MNHNS and CDR2 SASEGT. CDR3 protein: CASSEYWRGRGMNTEAFF. As DNA, the CDR3 is TGTGCCAGCAGTGAATACTGGCGGGGCCGGGGGATGAACACTGAAGCTTTCTTT.

The J gene is TRBJ2-1, the V gene TRBV4-1; possibly TRBD1 for D (6 bases). This CDR3 spans 15 amino acids. Trimming took off 2 bases at V and 6 bases at J, with 14 bases between the two ends. From germline, CDR1 is MGHRA and CDR2 YSYEKL. CDR3 amino acids: CASSQRGGVGNEQFF. Here the CDR3 DNA reads TGCGCCAGCAGCCAACGAGGGGGAGTGGGCAATGAGCAGTTCTTC.

The gene calls are TRBV28 and TRBJ2-3, with 9 bases matching TRBD2. Germline trimming cut 2 bases from V and 7 bases from J; bases unmatched to any gene: 4. Germline assignment: CDR1 MDHEN and CDR2 SYDVKM. The CDR3 runs to 14 residues. CDR3 coding DNA: TGTGCCAGCAGTTTAGCGGGAGGGATGAATACGCAGTATTTT. It yields the protein CASSLAGGMNTQYF.